The 22 T cell receptor beta chains below come from one sample, sequenced in a study of cytomegalovirus exposure and HLA in healthy donors. 13 Jbeta primers and 60 Vbeta primers were used for the PCR. Assay used: immunoSEQ multiplex PCR; TCRdb lists only in-frame clones, some missing. Counted here are under 200,000 clones, roughly 85% occurring once; the ten biggest clones make up 8.5%. The sequenced sample consisted of PBMCs. The source is a male donor in good health and CMV-seropositive.

J is TRBJ1-5 and V is TRBV7-8; perhaps TRBD1 as D (6 bases). Germline V gene data show CDR1 as SGHVS and CDR2 as FQNEAQ. This CDR3 spans 15 amino acids. V was clipped by 5 bases and J by 4 bases, with 15 bases between them. CDR3 amino acids: CASSIRGGENQPQHF. Written as DNA, the CDR3 is TGTGCCAGCAGCATCAGGGGTGGTGAAAATCAGCCCCAGCATTTT.

This clone came up once. V is TRBV7-9 and J is TRBJ1-1; 8 positions agree with TRBD1. This CDR3 spans 15 amino acids. Germline CDR1 is SEHNR and CDR2 is FQNEAQ (reference sequence). The ends lost 0 bases at V and 5 bases at J; junction bases unmatched: 5. CDR3 sequence: CASSLARTGYTEAFF. The CDR3 DNA reads TGTGCCAGCAGCTTAGCACGGACAGGGTATACTGAAGCTTTCTTT.

The rearrangement joins TRBV25-1 to TRBJ1-2; the D gene is possibly TRBD1 (6 bases). The CDR3 totals 14 residues. Germline V gene data show CDR1 as MGHDK and CDR2 as SYGVNS. V was pared by 6 bases and J by 2 bases, with 13 bases between. The CDR3 sequence: CASSRGQENYGYTF. The CDR3 bases are TGTGCCAGCAGCCGGGGACAAGAGAACTATGGCTACACCTTC.

J is TRBJ2-1 and V is TRBV27; D is uncertain. The CDR3 has 17 residues. Germline CDR1 is MNHEY and CDR2 is SMNVEV (reference sequence). The V end was cut by 0 bases, the J end by 7 bases, with 19 bases between. The CDR3 sequence is CASSLSIASTTRNEQFF. DNA of the CDR3: TGTGCCAGCAGTTTATCGATTGCGAGTACGACGAGGAATGAGCAGTTCTTC.

This clone is judged medium-sized. V usage is TRBV5-4 and J usage is TRBJ2-5, with D maybe TRBD1 (6 bases). V lost 4 bases and J lost 3, with 16 bases in between. The CDR3 runs to 15 residues. Germline V gene lookup returns CDR1 SGHNT and CDR2 YYREEE (reference sequence). CDR3 DNA sequence: TGTGCCAGCAGCCTGGGTTGGGCAGGGGAAGAGACCCAGTACTTC. It encodes CASSLGWAGEETQYF.

The chain couples TRBV5-1 to TRBJ2-7, with TRBD1 matching 7 bases. The germline CDR1 and CDR2 sequences are SGHRS and YFSETQ. With 5 bases clipped from V and 0 bases from J, the junction kept 8 bases outside the gene matches. CDR3 length: 15 residues. DNA for the CDR3: TGCGCCAGCAGACCAGGGACAGAGAGCTCCTACGAGCAGTACTTC. Its translation is CASRPGTESSYEQYF.

A few counts support this clone. This sequence joins TRBV5-4 and TRBJ2-5; D possibly corresponds to TRBD1 (6 bases). Trimming pared 4 bases from V and 1 base from J, leaving 14 bases between. Germline V gives CDR1 SGHNT, CDR2 YYREEE (reference sequence). This CDR3 has 15 amino acids. The CDR3: CASSPATGAQETQYF. CDR3 nucleotides: TGTGCCAGCAGCCCGGCGACAGGTGCCCAAGAGACCCAGTACTTC.

The chain recombines TRBV4-1 with TRBJ2-7; 8 bases are shared with TRBD2. Unmatched junction bases numbered 4, after V lost 0 bases and J lost 3 bases. Germline V gene sequence: CDR1 MGHRA, CDR2 YSYEKL. CDR3 length: 15 residues. CDR3 amino acids: CASSQDPGGLYEQYF. The CDR3 DNA is TGCGCCAGCAGCCAAGATCCGGGAGGGCTCTACGAGCAGTACTTC.

The V gene is TRBV27, the J gene TRBJ2-3; tentative D call: TRBD1 (6 bases). Germline values: CDR1 MNHEY, CDR2 SMNVEV (reference sequence). V lost 6 bases and J lost 4, with 11 bases in between. The CDR3 loop spans 13 amino acids. The CDR3 loop is CASSLKGADTQYF. The DNA for the CDR3 is TGTGCCAGCAGCCTGAAGGGGGCAGATACGCAGTATTTT.

The rearrangement links TRBV14 to TRBJ1-1; D is ambiguous. V was pared by 0 bases and J by 3 bases, with 5 bases between. The germline V gene encodes CDR1 SGHDN and CDR2 FVKESK. This CDR3 is built from 13 residues. The CDR3 DNA is TGTGCCAGCAGCCAAGAACTTCACACTGAAGCTTTCTTT. Protein product: CASSQELHTEAFF.

This chain connects TRBV5-1 to TRBJ1-3; D gene uncertain. Between the trimmed V and J ends, which lost 4 bases and 0 bases, there was a span of 14 bases. Germline V gene data show CDR1 as SGHRS and CDR2 as YFSETQ. The CDR3 is 16 amino acids. The CDR3 nucleotides are TGCGCCAGCAGCCCTCAGGTAGCGAGCTCTGGAAACACCATATATTTT. Protein product: CASSPQVASSGNTIYF.

The CDR3: CAVWDRARYEQYF. In DNA form, the CDR3 reads TGTGCCGTTTGGGACAGGGCCAGATACGAGCAGTACTTC. This chain joins TRBV6-1 and TRBJ2-7; 9 bases map to TRBD1. The V gene's germline CDR1 is MNHNS and CDR2 SASEGT. The CDR3 totals 13 residues. V shed 11 bases, J shed 4 bases, and the junction held 9 bases outside the gene matches.

The sample holds one count of this clone. The rearrangement uses TRBV6-5 and TRBJ1-1; D possibly corresponds to TRBD1 (5 bases). CDR1 MNHEY and CDR2 SVGAGI come from the germline V gene. This CDR3 contains 16 residues. V lost 0 bases and J 7 bases, leaving 18 bases between the germline ends. This CDR3 is CASSYSGGAAAHEAFF. Here the CDR3 DNA reads TGTGCCAGCAGTTACTCGGGCGGGGCTGCGGCCCATGAAGCTTTCTTT.

Turning to this clone: Relative to the germline gene, one junction end is altered; a read error may explain this. This sequence joins TRBV30 and TRBJ2-6; a weak D match, TRBD1 (5 bases). From germline, CDR1 is GTSNPN and CDR2 SVGIG (reference sequence). The CDR3 totals 12 residues. CDR3: CAWAPGANGLTF. Written as DNA, the CDR3 is TGTGCCTGGGCCCCTGGGGCCAACGGCCTGACTTTC. Filled out from reference TRBV30 and TRBJ2-6, the complete variable domain reads SQTIHQWPATLVQPVGSPLSLECTVEGTSNPNLYWYRQAAGRGLQLLFYSVGIGQISSEVPQNLSASRPQDRQFILSSKKLLLSDSGFYLCAWAPGANGLTFGAGSRLTVL.

This clone was seen only a few times. The V and J genes are TRBV5-6 and TRBJ1-1; D unclear. The CDR3 extends over 13 amino acids. Germline V gene data show CDR1 as SGHDT and CDR2 as YYEEEE. With 4 bases removed from V and 1 base from J, the gap between germline ends came to 8 bases. In DNA, the CDR3 is TGTGCCAGCAGCCCTGTTTCGAACACTGAAGCTTTCTTT. It is translated as CASSPVSNTEAFF.

The J gene is TRBJ1-5, the V gene TRBV28; TRBD1 agrees at 9 bases. CDR1 and CDR2 (germline): MDHEN, SYDVKM. CDR3 size: 14 residues. After removal of 4 bases from V and 4 bases from J, the junction contained 2 bases not matched to a gene. CDR3 in DNA: TGTGCCAGCAGTTCGGGACAGGGTAATCAGCCCCAGCATTTT. Its protein is CASSSGQGNQPQHF. The entire variable domain, with the rest obtained from reference TRBV28 and TRBJ1-5, is as follows: DVKVTQSSRYLVKRTGEKVFLECVQDMDHENMFWYRQDPGLGLRLIYFSYDVKMKEKGDIPEGYSVSREKKERFSLILESASTNQTSMYLCASSSGQGNQPQHFGDGTRLSIL.

This clone was seen once. The V call is TRBV11-2, the J call TRBJ1-2; 9 positions match TRBD1. This CDR3 has 15 residues. CDR1 and CDR2 (germline): SGHAT, FQNNGV. V lost 4 bases to trimming and J lost 12 bases; unmatched junction nucleotides: 15. The CDR3 nucleotides are TGTGCCAGCAGCTCCTCCCGGGACAGGGCCTTTCCTGACACCTTC. Translation gives CASSSSRDRAFPDTF.

This clone has a handful of counts. V and J are TRBV4-3 and TRBJ2-2; D is perhaps TRBD2 (6 bases). Per the germline V gene, CDR1 is LGHNA and CDR2 is YSLEER. Trimming removed 4 bases from V and 2 bases from J, with 14 bases in between. The CDR3 totals 16 residues. The CDR3 DNA reads TGCGCCAGCAGCCGCGGGACTTTACTAAACACCGGGGAGCTGTTTTTT. This encodes CASSRGTLLNTGELFF.

J is TRBJ2-1 and V is TRBV20-1, with 7 bases that match TRBD2. Germline V CDR1 and CDR2: DFQATT, SNEGSKA (reference sequence). V lost 7 bases, J lost 4 bases, and 1 base stayed unmatched. CDR3 size: 11 residues. CDR3 amino acids: CSGTRYNEQFF. Written as DNA, the CDR3 is TGCAGTGGGACTAGGTACAATGAGCAGTTCTTC.

V gene TRBV9 combines with J gene TRBJ1-4; D is perhaps TRBD1 (5 bases). Germline CDR1 SGDLS, CDR2 YYNGEE. Trimming stripped 4 bases from V and 8 bases from J, with 15 bases between. The CDR3 is 14 amino acids. CDR3: CASSPRPGGEKLFF. In DNA form, the CDR3 reads TGTGCCAGCAGCCCCAGGCCGGGGGGGGAAAAACTGTTTTTT.

V and J are TRBV5-4 and TRBJ1-6; possibly TRBD1 for D (6 bases). The CDR3 has 18 residues. The germline CDR1 and CDR2 sequences are SGHNT and YYREEE (reference sequence). V was shortened by 0 bases and J by 9 bases, with 22 bases between the two germline ends. The CDR3 nucleotides are TGTGCCAGCAGCTTGGCCGGATCGGCAGGGGATGCACGTTCACCCCTCCACTTT. Its translation: CASSLAGSAGDARSPLHF.

This clone came up a few times. The V call is TRBV9, the J call TRBJ1-5; tentatively, D is TRBD1 (6 bases). Looked up from germline, CDR1 is SGDLS and CDR2 is YYNGEE. Trimming left V 0 bases short and J 5 bases short, with 12 bases between. The CDR3 has 15 residues. This CDR3 is CASSVGKGGDQPQHF. CDR3 coding DNA: TGTGCCAGCAGCGTAGGCAAAGGGGGAGATCAGCCCCAGCATTTT.